Listed here are 10 T cell receptor beta chains from one sample, sequenced in a study of a mutant IDH1 vaccine in newly diagnosed glioma. These receptors' antigens are unknown. Stated time point: week 11, during vaccination. Doses of 300 ug of mutant IDH1 20-mer peptide were given with topical imiquimod. Only in-frame clones appear in the TCRdb table, and some are missing; sequencing was by immunoSEQ multiplex PCR. Altogether 95,000 to 120,000 clones are present, 90% being singletons, with the ten largest covering 0.6% to 0.75%. This sample comprised PBMCs, obtained from a glioma patient whose treatment included an IDH1 peptide vaccine. Receptor source: a woman aged 45-60 years with glioma.

This clone was observed once. This same CDR3 is encoded by further DNA sequences in the sample. J is TRBJ1-3 and V is TRBV5-6; D unresolved. Germline V gene sequence: CDR1 SGHDT, CDR2 YYEEEE. The CDR3 extends over 13 amino acids. V gave up 0 bases and J gave up 0 bases, with 1 base separating them. The CDR3 DNA reads as TGTGCCAGCAGCTTGGGCTCTGGAAACACCATATATTTT. It encodes CASSLGSGNTIYF. The full variable domain, with the rest looked up from reference TRBV5-6 and TRBJ1-3, is DAGVTQSPTHLIKTRGQQVTLRCSPKSGHDTVSWYQQALGQGPQFIFQYYEEEERQRGNFPDRFSGHQFPNYSSELNVNALLLGDSALYLCASSLGSGNTIYFGEGSWLTVV.

This chain links TRBV7-9 with TRBJ1-4; perhaps TRBD1 as D (6 bases). This CDR3 is built from 12 residues. Germline V gene sequence: CDR1 SEHNR, CDR2 FQNEAQ (reference sequence). Trimming cost V 3 bases and J 17 bases, with 16 bases left between them. CDR3 protein: CASSLAGQLTFF. CDR3 in DNA: TGTGCCAGCAGCTTGGCGGGACAACTTACATTTTTT. Looking up the rest from reference TRBV7-9 and TRBJ1-4 gives the full variable domain: DTGVSQNPRHKITKRGQNVTFRCDPISEHNRLYWYRQTLGQGPEFLTYFQNEAQLEKSRLLSDRFSAERPKGSFSTLEIQRTEQGDSAMYLCASSLAGQLTFFGSGTQLSVL.

In DNA, the CDR3 is TGTGCCAGCAGTGATGCCCTCACTGAAGCTTTCTTT. Translation gives CASSDALTEAFF. The chain links TRBV2 to TRBJ1-1; no clear D gene. The CDR3 covers 12 residues. V gave up 3 bases and J gave up 4 bases, with 6 bases separating them. Looked up from germline, CDR1 is SNHLY and CDR2 is FYNNEI.

This chain links TRBV5-1 with TRBJ2-5, with no clear D. The CDR3 length is 14 residues. Germline values: CDR1 SGHRS, CDR2 YFSETQ. Deletions cut 0 bases from V and 1 base from J, with 7 bases between. The chain's CDR3 is CASSLDTAQETQYF. The CDR3 DNA reads TGCGCCAGCAGCTTGGACACAGCCCAAGAGACCCAGTACTTC.

A remark on this clone: The same CDR3 also results from other DNA sequences found in this sample. The CDR3 spells CASSGNYGYTF. The CDR3 DNA sequence: TGTGCCAGCAGCGGGAACTATGGCTACACCTTC. The V gene is TRBV28, the J gene TRBJ1-2; no firm D call. In germline, CDR1 is MDHEN, CDR2 SYDVKM. This CDR3 spans 11 amino acids. The germline V and J ends were trimmed by 6 bases and 2 bases, with 4 bases remaining between them.

V is TRBV6-5 and J is TRBJ2-7; D possibly corresponds to TRBD1 (6 bases). The germline V gene has CDR1 MNHEY and CDR2 SVGAGI. The CDR3 consists of 13 residues. V was cut by 6 bases and J by 0 bases, with 9 bases left in between. CDR3 coding DNA: TGTGCCAGCAGGAGACAGGTCTCCTACGAGCAGTACTTC. As protein: CASRRQVSYEQYF.

The chain recombines TRBV5-1 with TRBJ2-5, with TRBD1 matching over 9 bases. The CDR3 runs 16 residues. The V gene end was trimmed by 4 bases and the J gene end by 6 bases; junction bases not matched to a gene: 13. Germline values: CDR1 SGHRS, CDR2 YFSETQ. Written as DNA, the CDR3 is TGCGCCAGCAGCCCCGAGGGGGGGACAGGGTCACAGACCCAGTACTTC. This sequence encodes CASSPEGGTGSQTQYF. The entire variable domain, with the rest obtained from reference TRBV5-1 and TRBJ2-5, is as follows: KAGVTQTPRYLIKTRGQQVTLSCSPISGHRSVSWYQQTPGQGLQFLFEYFSETQRNKGNFPGRFSGRQFSNSRSEMNVSTLELGDSALYLCASSPEGGTGSQTQYFGPGTRLLVL.

The rearrangement joins TRBV4-1 to TRBJ1-4; D not certain. This CDR3 has 13 residues. Germline V CDR1 and CDR2: MGHRA, YSYEKL. V was shortened by 2 bases and J by 8 bases, with 9 bases between the two germline ends. The CDR3 sequence: CASSQSVREKLFF. The CDR3 coding sequence is TGCGCCAGCAGCCAATCAGTTAGAGAAAAACTGTTTTTT.

V is TRBV6-1 and J is TRBJ2-3; D is perhaps TRBD2 (5 bases). The CDR3 sequence is 16 residues long. Trimming removed 4 bases from V and 4 bases from J, with 18 bases in between. CDR1 is MNHNS and CDR2 is SASEGT in the germline V gene. The CDR3 DNA follows: TGTGCCAGCAGTGGCCCGGGAAAAAAGGATGCAGATACGCAGTATTTT. Amino acids: CASSGPGKKDADTQYF.

The J gene is TRBJ2-2, the V gene TRBV12-5; D remains unclear. V lost 1 base and J lost 0, with 3 bases in between. Germline V lookup: CDR1 LGHNT, CDR2 FRNRAP. The CDR3 is 14 amino acids. CDR3 loop: CASGLGPNTGELFF. The CDR3 DNA follows: TGTGCTAGTGGTTTGGGTCCGAACACCGGGGAGCTGTTTTTT.